These 5 T cell receptor beta chains share one sample of origin, sequenced in a study of response to subunit inactivated influenza vaccine. TCRdb reprocessed the RT-PCR reads with MiXCR, giving one entry per CDR3 protein. Of fewer than 550,000 distinct CDR3 sequences in the sample, around 25% were seen once. Specimen: CD4+ T cells sorted from PBMCs, collected roughly 5 days after vaccination. Receptors were obtained from a man aged 50-59 years who received an inactivated influenza vaccine.

The CDR3 bases are TGTGCCAGCAGCGCGGGGACACAAACCGAGCAGTACTTC. Its protein product is CASSAGTQTEQYF. The V and J genes are TRBV5-6 and TRBJ2-7; D tentatively fits TRBD1 or TRBD2 (6 bases each). CDR1 is SGHDT, CDR2 YYEEEE, per germline. This CDR3 is built from 13 residues. Trimming took off 4 bases at V and 6 bases at J, with 14 bases between the two ends.

The chain joins TRBV5-5 to TRBJ1-2; D is uncertain. The length of the CDR3 is 12 residues. Trimming removed 4 bases from V and 5 bases from J, with 9 bases in between. Germline V gene sequence: CDR1 SGHKS, CDR2 YYEKEE (reference sequence). The CDR3 loop is CASSTDLYGYTF. CDR3 DNA: TGTGCCAGCAGCACGGATCTATATGGCTACACCTTC. The full variable domain, in which reference TRBV5-5 and TRBJ1-2 provide the parts outside the CDR3, is DAGVTQSPTHLIKTRGQQVTLRCSPISGHKSVSWYQQVLGQGPQFIFQYYEKEERGRGNFPDRFSARQFPNYSSELNVNALLLGDSALYLCASSTDLYGYTFGSGTRLTVV.

J is TRBJ2-2 and V is TRBV11-2, with 7 bases matching TRBD1. After removal of 5 bases from V and 5 bases from J, the junction contained 8 bases not matched to a gene. The CDR3 has 15 amino acids. Germline CDR1 reads SGHAT; CDR2 reads FQNNGV. Here the CDR3 DNA reads TGTGCCAGCAGCCCGAGACAGGGATGGACCGGGGAGCTGTTTTTT. Its protein is CASSPRQGWTGELFF.

This sequence joins TRBV20-1 and TRBJ2-3, with 7 bases fitting TRBD1. CDR3 length: 14 residues. V was pared by 5 bases and J by 1 base, with 6 bases of the junction left unmatched. Looked up from germline, CDR1 is DFQATT and CDR2 is SNEGSKA (reference sequence). In DNA form, the CDR3 reads TGCAGTGCTTCGGACAGGTGGGGCACAGATACGCAGTATTTT. This gives the protein CSASDRWGTDTQYF.

The chain employs TRBV5-6 and TRBJ1-2; tentative D call: TRBD1 (6 bases). CDR3 length equals 14 residues. V was pared by 0 bases and J by 3 bases, with 9 bases between. The V gene's germline CDR1 is SGHDT and CDR2 YYEEEE. As DNA, the CDR3 is TGTGCCAGCAGCTTGGAGGGACACGACTATGGCTACACCTTC. Amino acids: CASSLEGHDYGYTF.